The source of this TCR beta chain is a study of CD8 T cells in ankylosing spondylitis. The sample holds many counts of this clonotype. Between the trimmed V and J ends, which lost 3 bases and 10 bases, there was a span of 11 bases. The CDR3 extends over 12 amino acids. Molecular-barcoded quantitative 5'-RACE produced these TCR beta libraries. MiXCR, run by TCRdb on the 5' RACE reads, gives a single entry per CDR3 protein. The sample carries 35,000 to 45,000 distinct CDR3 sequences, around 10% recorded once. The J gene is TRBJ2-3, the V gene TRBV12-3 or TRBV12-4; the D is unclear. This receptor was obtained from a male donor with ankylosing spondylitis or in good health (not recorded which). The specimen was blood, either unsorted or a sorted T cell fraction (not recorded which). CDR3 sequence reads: CASSLPVEAQYF. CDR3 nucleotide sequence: TGTGCCAGCAGTTTGCCAGTCGAGGCGCAGTATTTT.